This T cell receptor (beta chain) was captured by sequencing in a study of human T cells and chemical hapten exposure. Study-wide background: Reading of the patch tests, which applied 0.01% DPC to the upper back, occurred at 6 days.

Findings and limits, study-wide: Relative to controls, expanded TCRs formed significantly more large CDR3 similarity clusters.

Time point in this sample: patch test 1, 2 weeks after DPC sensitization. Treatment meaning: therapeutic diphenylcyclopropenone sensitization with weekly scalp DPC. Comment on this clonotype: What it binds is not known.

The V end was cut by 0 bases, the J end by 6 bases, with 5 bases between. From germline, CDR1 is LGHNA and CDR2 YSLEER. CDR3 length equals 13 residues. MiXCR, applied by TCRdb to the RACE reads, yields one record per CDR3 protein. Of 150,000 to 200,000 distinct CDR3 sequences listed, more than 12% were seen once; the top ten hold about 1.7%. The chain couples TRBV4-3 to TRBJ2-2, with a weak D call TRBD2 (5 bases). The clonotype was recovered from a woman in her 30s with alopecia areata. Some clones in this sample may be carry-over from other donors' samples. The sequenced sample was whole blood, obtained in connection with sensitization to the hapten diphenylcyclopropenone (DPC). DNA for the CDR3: TGCGCCAGCAGCCAAGAGAGGGCCGGGGAGCTGTTTTTT. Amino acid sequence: CASSQERAGELFF.